This T cell receptor beta chain derives from a study of blood T cell repertoires in COVID-19. In germline, CDR1 is SGDLS, CDR2 YYNGEE. The CDR3 covers 14 residues. The germline V and J ends were trimmed by 0 bases and 5 bases, with 10 bases remaining between them. Clones were read by immunoSEQ multiplex PCR, and TCRdb kept only the in-frame ones, dropping some. The sample yields some 150,000 clones, around 78% seen once. The receptor was derived from a woman aged 50 to 60 who had recovered from COVID-19. The chain recombines TRBV9 with TRBJ2-3; maybe TRBD1 (5 bases). What was sequenced was PBMCs or T cells enriched from blood (not recorded which). The chain's CDR3 is CASSVATRGDTQYF. The CDR3 nucleotides are TGTGCCAGCAGCGTAGCTACAAGGGGAGATACGCAGTATTTT.